Below are 16 T cell receptor beta chains sequenced from a single sample in a study of blood T cell repertoires in COVID-19 (dated by TCRdb to between 2020 and 2021). Receptor libraries were prepared by the immunoSEQ multiplex PCR assay. TCRdb took this table from immuneACCESS and kept in-frame rearrangements with V and J called. Such tables lack part of the clones; where checked against another copy, unresolved V genes explain under half of the gap, and the rest is unexplained. The sample contains over 200,000 clones, under 85% of them found a single time. The ten largest clones represent over 6.5% of the sample. The sample taken for sequencing was peripheral blood. These receptor sequences come from a woman of 80 years or more with COVID-19, enrolled during active disease.

The chain has TRBV11-2 and TRBJ1-1, with TRBD1 as a possible D gene (5 bases). This CDR3 has 14 amino acids. CDR1 SGHAT and CDR2 FQNNGV come from the germline V gene. V dropped 3 bases and J dropped 5 bases, with 13 bases sitting between them. CDR3 nucleotide sequence: TGTGCCAGCAGCTTGACCCGGGGGGGAACTGAAGCTTTCTTT. The encoded protein is CASSLTRGGTEAFF.

V usage is TRBV27 and J usage is TRBJ2-5; the match to TRBD2 covers 10 bases. Germline V gene lookup returns CDR1 MNHEY and CDR2 SMNVEV (reference sequence). The V gene end was trimmed by 6 bases and the J gene end by 3 bases; junction bases not matched to a gene: 4. The CDR3 runs to 14 residues. This CDR3 is CASRKLAGKETQYF. CDR3 bases: TGTGCCAGCAGGAAACTAGCGGGAAAAGAGACCCAGTACTTC.

The chain joins TRBV7-3 to TRBJ1-4; the match to TRBD1 covers 10 bases. CDR1 and CDR2 (germline): SGHTA, FQGTGA. V gave up 2 bases and J gave up 10 bases; unmatched junction bases: 1. This CDR3 is built from 13 residues. CDR3 bases: TGTGCCAGCAGCTTAGGGACAGGGGCAAAACTGTTTTTT. Translating it yields CASSLGTGAKLFF. The variable domain in full, with the rest retrieved from reference TRBV7-3 and TRBJ1-4, is GAGVSQTPSNKVTEKGKYVELRCDPISGHTALYWYRQSLGQGPEFLIYFQGTGAADDSGLPNDRFFAVRPEGSVSTLKIQRTERGDSAVYLCASSLGTGAKLFFGSGTQLSVL.

This clone was observed a single time. The chain couples TRBV7-2 to TRBJ1-5; TRBD1 might be the D (6 bases). Trimming left V 6 bases short and J 4 bases short, with 16 bases between. The CDR3 is 15 residues long. Germline lookup yields CDR1 SGHTA and CDR2 FQGNSA. CDR3 nucleotides: TGTGCCAGCAGTCTAACCCGAGGGGGAAATCAGCCCCAGCATTTT. The encoded protein is CASSLTRGGNQPQHF.

This clone was detected only a few times. The V and J genes are TRBV5-1 and TRBJ1-1, with D tentatively TRBD1 (5 bases). Germline V CDR1 and CDR2: SGHRS, YFSETQ. This CDR3 contains 13 residues. Trimming left V 6 bases short and J 3 bases short, with 12 bases between. CDR3 region: CASTVGGYTEAFF. As DNA, the CDR3 is TGCGCCAGCACCGTCGGGGGGTACACTGAAGCTTTCTTT.

J is TRBJ2-1 and V is TRBV9; maybe TRBD2 (5 bases). Trimming pared 3 bases from V and 8 bases from J, leaving 12 bases between. The length of the CDR3 is 13 residues. Per the germline V gene, CDR1 is SGDLS and CDR2 is YYNGEE. CDR3 DNA: TGTGCCAGCAGCGAAAGCGGAGCGGATGAGCAGTTCTTC. It translates to CASSESGADEQFF.

This clone was found a few times. V usage is TRBV6-1 and J usage is TRBJ2-7; 9 nucleotides align to TRBD1. The CDR3 is made up of 15 amino acids. V shed 3 bases and J 4 bases; nucleotides not matched to a gene: 7. Per the germline V gene, CDR1 is MNHNS and CDR2 is SASEGT. CDR3 nucleotide sequence: TGTGCCAGCAGTGAGGTCGGGACAGGGTTGTACGAGCAGTACTTC. This codes for CASSEVGTGLYEQYF.

The chain recombines TRBV28 with TRBJ1-5, with D tentatively TRBD1 (6 bases). Trimming stripped 6 bases from V and 7 bases from J, with 16 bases between. This CDR3 spans 14 amino acids. The germline gives CDR1 MDHEN, CDR2 SYDVKM. CDR3 in DNA: TGTGCCAGCAGCCTTCTGGGGGCGGACCAGCCCCAGCATTTT. It encodes CASSLLGADQPQHF.

There are a few counts of this clone. This chain links TRBV7-9 with TRBJ2-5; D unresolved. This CDR3 comprises 14 residues. V lost 1 base and J 5 bases, leaving 11 bases between the germline ends. Germline V CDR1 and CDR2: SEHNR, FQNEAQ (reference sequence). The DNA of the CDR3 is TGTGCCAGCAGCTTAGAGGCTAGTGAGGAGACCCAGTACTTC. Translating gives CASSLEASEETQYF.

The CDR3 coding sequence is TGTGCCAGCAGTGAGGAGATTTCGACTGAAGCTTTCTTT. Encoded protein: CASSEEISTEAFF. V usage is TRBV2 and J usage is TRBJ1-1, with D hard to call. The length of the CDR3 is 13 residues. The V gene's germline CDR1 is SNHLY and CDR2 FYNNEI. V shed 3 bases and J shed 5 bases, with 10 bases lying between them.

The gene calls are TRBV19 and TRBJ2-5; 7 bases are shared with TRBD1. The germline gives CDR1 LNHDA, CDR2 SQIVND (reference sequence). The CDR3 sequence is 15 residues long. Trimming cost V 4 bases and J 1 base; bases outside gene matches: 6. CDR3 in DNA: TGTGCCAGTAGTAACCTACAGGGGACCCAAGAGACCCAGTACTTC. Translated: CASSNLQGTQETQYF. The full variable domain, its missing parts supplied by reference TRBV19 and TRBJ2-5, is DGGITQSPKYLFRKEGQNVTLSCEQNLNHDAMYWYRQDPGQGLRLIYYSQIVNDFQKGDIAEGYSVSREKKESFPLTVTSAQKNPTAFYLCASSNLQGTQETQYFGPGTRLLVL.

CDR3 sequence (DNA): TGTGCCAGCAGTGAGACCGGGACTTGGAATGACAATGAGCAGTTCTTC. As protein: CASSETGTWNDNEQFF. This rearrangement joins TRBV2 to TRBJ2-1, with D perhaps matching TRBD2 (6 bases). This CDR3 region has 16 residues. V was cut by 3 bases and J by 5 bases, with 17 bases left in between. Germline-derived CDR1 and CDR2 are SNHLY and FYNNEI.

The chain couples TRBV6-5 to TRBJ1-2, with D tentatively TRBD1 (6 bases). This CDR3 has 14 amino acids. V lost 2 bases and J lost 8, with 15 bases in between. Germline loops: CDR1 MNHEY, CDR2 SVGAGI. CDR3 sequence (DNA): TGTGCCAGCAGTTACAGGGACAAGAGAGGGGGCTACACCTTC. Protein sequence: CASSYRDKRGGYTF.

This sequence joins TRBV9 and TRBJ2-3; 9 bases are a match to TRBD2. Germline CDR1 reads SGDLS; CDR2 reads YYNGEE. Germline trimming cut 4 bases from V and 4 bases from J; bases unmatched to any gene: 13. CDR3 length: 17 amino acids. This chain's CDR3 is CASSRLGGGRAADTQYF. CDR3 DNA: TGTGCCAGCAGCCGCCTGGGGGGCGGGAGGGCCGCAGATACGCAGTATTTT.

This sequence joins TRBV7-9 and TRBJ2-3, with TRBD1 identical over 7 bases. CDR3 length: 14 amino acids. Looked up from germline, CDR1 is SEHNR and CDR2 is FQNEAQ (reference sequence). The V gene end was trimmed by 5 bases and the J gene end by 6 bases; junction bases not matched to a gene: 8. CDR3: CASSLQTGSDTQYF. CDR3 nucleotide sequence: TGTGCCAGCAGCCTCCAGACAGGGTCTGATACGCAGTATTTT.

The V and J genes are TRBV25-1 and TRBJ2-7; TRBD2 might be the D (5 bases). The length of the CDR3 is 15 residues. The V gene lost 1 base and the J gene lost 4 bases, with 14 bases spanning the gap. Germline CDR1 and CDR2: MGHDK and SYGVNS. This CDR3 reads CASSESGIVGYEQYF. The CDR3 bases are TGTGCCAGCAGTGAATCGGGAATCGTGGGGTACGAGCAGTACTTC.